The rows below give T cell receptor beta chains drawn from one sample of a study of T cell responses to AZD1222 COVID-19 vaccine. The protocol was immunoSEQ multiplex PCR, while the TCRdb copy is restricted to in-frame clones and leaves out a portion. Here the sample spans around 110,000 clones, 91% being singletons. The source was peripheral blood, collected on day 0 of AZD1222 vaccination. The receptor set was obtained from an adult in good health. Both conserved end residues are part of each CDR3. The D gene is left open where the match is weak. Clone sizes are given selectively: once, few, many, or a class where the clone is expanded.

j_call: TRBJ1-1; clone_size: NA; d_call: NA; v_call: TRBV7-8; cdr3_nt: TGTGCCAGCAGCTTAGTAGGCAGTCGTGTCACTGAAGCTTTCTTT; cdr3_aa: CASSLVGSRVTEAFF
j_call: TRBJ2-1; clone_size: NA; d_call: NA; v_call: TRBV9; cdr3_nt: TGTGCCAGCAGCCCTCCGCCGGACTTGTACAATGAGCAGTTCTTC; cdr3_aa: CASSPPPDLYNEQFF
j_call: TRBJ2-2; clone_size: NA; d_call: NA; v_call: TRBV7-7; cdr3_nt: TGTGCCAGCAGCTTAGGCAGGACCTCGAACACCGGGGAGCTGTTTTTT; cdr3_aa: CASSLGRTSNTGELFF
j_call: TRBJ1-5; clone_size: NA; d_call: TRBD1; v_call: TRBV19; cdr3_nt: TGTGCCAGTATGCATCTGACAGGGGGCAATCAGCCCCAGCATTTT; cdr3_aa: CASMHLTGGNQPQHF
j_call: TRBJ1-1; clone_size: NA; d_call: NA; v_call: TRBV1; cdr3_nt: TGCACCAGCAGCCAAGAGACGACAGCTAACACTGAAGCTTTCTTT; cdr3_aa: CTSSQETTANTEAFF
j_call: TRBJ1-5; clone_size: NA; d_call: NA; v_call: TRBV7-4; cdr3_nt: TGTGCCAGCAGCTTAGCAGGCAGGGCGAGGAATCAGCCCCAGCATTTT; cdr3_aa: CASSLAGRARNQPQHF
j_call: TRBJ1-1; clone_size: NA; d_call: NA; v_call: TRBV7-9; cdr3_nt: TGTGCCAGCAGCTTAGGCGGGTCCACTGAAGCTTTCTTT; cdr3_aa: CASSLGGSTEAFF
j_call: TRBJ1-5; clone_size: NA; d_call: TRBD1; v_call: TRBV19; cdr3_nt: TGTGCCAGTAGTATACAATTCGGACAGGGAGTTGGACAGCCCCAGCATTTT; cdr3_aa: CASSIQFGQGVGQPQHF
j_call: TRBJ1-2; clone_size: NA; d_call: NA; v_call: TRBV30; cdr3_nt: TGTGCCTGGAGTGTATGGAGGAGTGGCTTCTATGGCTACACCTTC; cdr3_aa: CAWSVWRSGFYGYTF
j_call: TRBJ2-7; clone_size: NA; d_call: NA; v_call: TRBV29-1; cdr3_nt: TGCAGCGTTGAAGACCACGAGCAGTACTTC; cdr3_aa: CSVEDHEQYF
j_call: TRBJ1-4; clone_size: NA; d_call: NA; v_call: TRBV12-5; cdr3_nt: TGTGCTAGTGGTTTGGGGGACGGATATAATGAAAAACTGTTTTTT; cdr3_aa: CASGLGDGYNEKLFF
j_call: TRBJ1-5; clone_size: NA; d_call: NA; v_call: TRBV21-1; cdr3_nt: TGTGCCAGCCAGACGAGGGGGACCCTAAAAAATCAGCCCCAGCATTTT; cdr3_aa: CASQTRGTLKNQPQHF
j_call: TRBJ2-3; clone_size: NA; d_call: NA; v_call: TRBV9; cdr3_nt: TGTGCCAGCAGCGTAGTTCCAGTCCCTAGCACAGATACGCAGTATTTT; cdr3_aa: CASSVVPVPSTDTQYF
j_call: TRBJ2-7; clone_size: few; d_call: NA; v_call: TRBV19; cdr3_nt: TGTGCCAGTAGTATCGGGGCAGGTTCCTACGAGCAGTACTTC; cdr3_aa: CASSIGAGSYEQYF
j_call: TRBJ2-3; clone_size: NA; d_call: NA; v_call: TRBV7-2; cdr3_nt: TGTGCCAGCAGGAGGGCAGGGACATCAGATACGCAGTATTTT; cdr3_aa: CASRRAGTSDTQYF
j_call: TRBJ1-6; clone_size: few; d_call: NA; v_call: TRBV27; cdr3_nt: TGTGCCAGCCGTGACTTGGGGGGAAGTTCACCCCTCCACTTT; cdr3_aa: CASRDLGGSSPLHF
j_call: TRBJ2-7; clone_size: NA; d_call: NA; v_call: TRBV14; cdr3_nt: TGTGCCAGCAGCCAGTTCAGGGACACCTACGAGCAGTACTTC; cdr3_aa: CASSQFRDTYEQYF
j_call: TRBJ2-5; clone_size: NA; d_call: NA; v_call: TRBV7-2; cdr3_nt: TGTGCCAGCAGCTTAGCTGGGGGGCAAGAGACCCAGTACTTC; cdr3_aa: CASSLAGGQETQYF
j_call: TRBJ1-2; clone_size: NA; d_call: NA; v_call: TRBV6-5; cdr3_nt: TGTGCCAGCAGCCAGGGTTACGGCTACACCTTC; cdr3_aa: CASSQGYGYTF
j_call: TRBJ1-5; clone_size: NA; d_call: NA; v_call: TRBV27; cdr3_nt: TGTGCCAGCAGTACACAATTCAGGGGAGATGGCAATCAGCCCCAGCATTTT; cdr3_aa: CASSTQFRGDGNQPQHF
j_call: TRBJ1-2; clone_size: NA; d_call: TRBD1; v_call: TRBV9; cdr3_nt: TGTGCCAGCAGCGTGGAGGGACAGGGTTTCTATGGCTACACCTTC; cdr3_aa: CASSVEGQGFYGYTF
j_call: TRBJ1-4; clone_size: NA; d_call: NA; v_call: TRBV15; cdr3_nt: TGTGCCACCAGCAGAGATTACAGAGGCGGGGATGAAAAACTGTTTTTT; cdr3_aa: CATSRDYRGGDEKLFF
j_call: TRBJ2-7; clone_size: NA; d_call: NA; v_call: TRBV4-3; cdr3_nt: TGCGCCAGCAGCCAAGGACTCCCAGGGTACGAGCAGTACTTC; cdr3_aa: CASSQGLPGYEQYF
j_call: TRBJ1-1; clone_size: NA; d_call: TRBD1; v_call: TRBV27; cdr3_nt: TGTGCCAGCAGTTTGCGACCGGGACAGGGATACCGTCACACTGAAGCTTTCTTT; cdr3_aa: CASSLRPGQGYRHTEAFF